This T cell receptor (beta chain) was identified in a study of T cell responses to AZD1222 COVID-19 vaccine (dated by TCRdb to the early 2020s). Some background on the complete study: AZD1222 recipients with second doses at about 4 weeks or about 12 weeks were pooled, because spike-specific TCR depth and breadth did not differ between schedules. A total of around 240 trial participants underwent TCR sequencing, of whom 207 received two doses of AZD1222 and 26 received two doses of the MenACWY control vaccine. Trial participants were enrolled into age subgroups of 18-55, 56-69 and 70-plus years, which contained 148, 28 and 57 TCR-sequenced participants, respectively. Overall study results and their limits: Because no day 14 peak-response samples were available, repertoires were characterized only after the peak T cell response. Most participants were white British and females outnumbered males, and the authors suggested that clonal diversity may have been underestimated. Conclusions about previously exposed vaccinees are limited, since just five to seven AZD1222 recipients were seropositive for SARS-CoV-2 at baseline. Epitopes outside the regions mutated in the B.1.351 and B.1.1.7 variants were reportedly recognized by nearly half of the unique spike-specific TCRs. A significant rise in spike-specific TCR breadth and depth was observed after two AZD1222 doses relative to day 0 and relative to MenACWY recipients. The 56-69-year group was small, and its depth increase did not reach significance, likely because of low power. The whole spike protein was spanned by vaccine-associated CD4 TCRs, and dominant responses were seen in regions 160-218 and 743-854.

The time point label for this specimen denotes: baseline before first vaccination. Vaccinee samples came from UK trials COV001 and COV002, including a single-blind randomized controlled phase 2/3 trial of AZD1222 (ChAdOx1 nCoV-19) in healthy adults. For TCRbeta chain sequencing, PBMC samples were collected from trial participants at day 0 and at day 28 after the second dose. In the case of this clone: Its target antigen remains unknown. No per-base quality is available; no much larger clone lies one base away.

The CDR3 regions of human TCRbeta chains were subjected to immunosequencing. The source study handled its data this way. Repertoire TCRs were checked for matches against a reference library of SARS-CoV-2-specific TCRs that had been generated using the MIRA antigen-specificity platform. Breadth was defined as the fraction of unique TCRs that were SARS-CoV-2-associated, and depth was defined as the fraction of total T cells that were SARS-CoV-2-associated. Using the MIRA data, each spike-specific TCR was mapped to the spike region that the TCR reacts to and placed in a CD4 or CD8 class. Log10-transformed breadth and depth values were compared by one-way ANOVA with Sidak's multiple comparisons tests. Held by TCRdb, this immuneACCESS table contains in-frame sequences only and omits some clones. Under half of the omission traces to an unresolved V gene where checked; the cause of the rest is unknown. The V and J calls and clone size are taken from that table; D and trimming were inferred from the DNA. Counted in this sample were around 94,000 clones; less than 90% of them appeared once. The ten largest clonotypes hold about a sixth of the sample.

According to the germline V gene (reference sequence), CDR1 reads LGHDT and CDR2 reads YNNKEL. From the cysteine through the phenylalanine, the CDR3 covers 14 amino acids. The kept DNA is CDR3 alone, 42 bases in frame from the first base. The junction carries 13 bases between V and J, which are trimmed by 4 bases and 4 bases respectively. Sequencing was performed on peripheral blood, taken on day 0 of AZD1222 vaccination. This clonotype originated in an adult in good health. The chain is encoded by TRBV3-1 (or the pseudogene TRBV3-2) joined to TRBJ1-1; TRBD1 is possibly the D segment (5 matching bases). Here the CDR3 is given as CASSLTTGVTEAFF. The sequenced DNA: TGTGCCAGCAGCCTAACGACGGGGGTCACTGAAGCTTTCTTT.